This is a list of T cell receptor beta chains from one sample in a study of blood T cell repertoires in COVID-19. Assay used: immunoSEQ multiplex PCR; TCRdb lists only in-frame clones, some missing. Of about 200,000 clones listed, 89% are singletons. Sequenced material: peripheral blood. Every receptor here comes from a man aged 35 to 55 with acute or convalescent COVID-19. The CDR3 runs from the conserved cysteine through the conserved F or W. The D gene is left open where the match is weak. Expanded clones get a size class; other rows say once, few or many, or leave the size out.

. TRBJ2-3 TRBV5-1 . CASSRVTGPTDTQYF TGCGCCAGCAGCCGTGTTACAGGGCCCACAGATACGCAGTATTTT
. TRBJ2-2 TRBV30 . CAWSALAGTGELFF TGTGCCTGGAGTGCCTTGGCGGGGACCGGGGAGCTGTTTTTT
. TRBJ2-2 TRBV10-1 . CASTKGGSLNTGELFF TGCGCCAGCACCAAAGGGGGATCTTTAAACACCGGGGAGCTGTTTTTT
. TRBJ2-7 TRBV6-9 once CASSYRGEQYF TGTGCCAGCAGTTATCGGGGCGAGCAGTACTTC
. TRBJ2-3 TRBV20-1 . CSAPYTDTQYF TGCAGTGCCCCGTACACAGATACGCAGTATTTT
. TRBJ2-2 TRBV13 . CASRRGTGELFF TGTGCCAGCAGAAGGGGGACCGGGGAGCTGTTTTTT
TRBD2 TRBJ2-1 TRBV30 once CAWTGLAGEYDEQFF TGTGCCTGGACGGGACTAGCGGGGGAGTACGATGAGCAGTTCTTC
TRBD1 TRBJ2-2 TRBV10-1 . CASSPGQVNTGELFF TGCGCCAGCAGTCCGGGACAGGTCAACACCGGGGAGCTGTTTTTT
. TRBJ2-7 TRBV9 . CASSVGPEPYEQYF TGTGCCAGCAGCGTAGGACCGGAGCCTTACGAGCAGTACTTC
. TRBJ1-6 TRBV5-1 . CASSSGSGGNNSPLHF TGCGCCAGCAGCTCGGGGTCTGGCGGCAATAATTCACCCCTCCACTTT
. TRBJ2-7 TRBV27 . CASRPPGGAPYEQYF TGTGCCAGCAGGCCTCCGGGGGGCGCACCCTACGAGCAGTACTTC
. TRBJ1-2 TRBV10-2 . CASRQGKDGYTF TGCGCCAGCAGACAGGGAAAGGACGGCTACACCTTC
TRBD1 TRBJ1-2 TRBV19 . CASTTGQENYGYTF TGTGCCAGTACCACCGGACAGGAAAACTATGGCTACACCTTC
TRBD2 TRBJ2-5 TRBV5-4 . CASSLAERGAQETQYF TGTGCCAGCAGCTTGGCCGAGCGGGGGGCGCAGGAGACCCAGTACTTC
TRBD2 TRBJ2-5 TRBV14 . CASSQAERGGLETQYF TGTGCCAGCAGCCAAGCTGAGCGGGGGGGCTTGGAGACCCAGTACTTC
TRBD1 TRBJ1-1 TRBV7-9 . CASSLALRGIGTGDTEAFF TGTGCCAGCAGCTTAGCCCTTCGGGGGATAGGGACAGGGGACACTGAAGCTTTCTTT
. TRBJ1-2 TRBV25-1 . CASSSSDSYGYTF TGTGCCAGCAGTTCCTCGGACAGCTATGGCTACACCTTC
TRBD1 TRBJ2-6 TRBV5-5 once CASSTGTALSGANVLTF TGTGCCAGCAGCACCGGGACAGCCCTCTCTGGGGCCAACGTCCTGACTTTC
TRBD2 TRBJ2-2 TRBV5-4 . CASSAIAGLNTGELFF TGTGCCAGCAGCGCTATAGCGGGGCTAAACACCGGGGAGCTGTTTTTT
. TRBJ2-1 TRBV5-1 . CASSLETGNEQFF TGCGCCAGCAGCTTGGAGACGGGGAATGAGCAGTTCTTC
TRBD1 TRBJ2-3 TRBV29-1 . CSVRQGLLTDTQYF TGCAGCGTTCGACAGGGATTATTAACAGATACGCAGTATTTT
. TRBJ1-1 TRBV7-9 . CASSLDMNTEAFF TGTGCCAGCAGCTTAGACATGAACACTGAAGCTTTCTTT
TRBD1 TRBJ1-2 TRBV10-3 . CAISQQGANYGYTF TGTGCCATCAGCCAACAGGGGGCTAACTATGGCTACACCTTC
TRBD2 TRBJ2-7 TRBV18 . CASSRGGFYEQYF TGTGCCAGCTCACGCGGGGGATTCTACGAGCAGTACTTC
. TRBJ2-2 TRBV11-3 few CASSPALGELNTGELFF TGTGCCAGCAGTCCCGCGCTCGGAGAGCTGAACACCGGGGAGCTGTTTTTT
. TRBJ1-4 TRBV6-2/TRBV6-3 . CASSKPKGKVPTTNEKLFF TGTGCCAGCAGTAAACCGAAGGGGAAGGTTCCCACAACTAATGAAAAACTGTTTTTT
. TRBJ1-2 TRBV6-5 . CASRKLEYPIYGYTF TGTGCCAGCAGGAAATTGGAGTACCCGATCTATGGCTACACCTTC
. TRBJ2-2 TRBV4-1 . CASSQGQDTVGGELFF TGCGCCAGCAGCCAAGGACAGGACACGGTTGGCGGGGAGCTGTTTTTT
TRBD2 TRBJ2-3 TRBV18 . CASSPTSGGSTDTQYF TGTGCCAGCTCACCTACTAGCGGGGGGAGCACAGATACGCAGTATTTT
. TRBJ1-1 TRBV7-8 once CASSSREGTEAFF TGTGCCAGCAGCTCCAGGGAGGGGACTGAAGCTTTCTTT
. TRBJ2-7 TRBV5-8 once CASSLLASTSYEQYF TGTGCCAGCAGCTTGTTGGCTAGCACCTCCTACGAGCAGTACTTC
. TRBJ2-5 TRBV10-3 . CAIRQVTGETQYF TGTGCCATTCGACAGGTTACAGGGGAGACCCAGTACTTC
TRBD1 TRBJ1-6 TRBV5-1 few CASSREGTAYNSPLHF TGCGCCAGCAGCAGAGAGGGGACAGCCTATAATTCACCCCTCCACTTT
. TRBJ2-7 TRBV5-1 few CASSLDPNRGYEQYF TGCGCCAGCAGCTTGGACCCGAATAGGGGCTACGAGCAGTACTTC
. TRBJ1-4 TRBV5-1 . CASKENTNEKLFF TGCGCCAGCAAGGAGAACACTAATGAAAAACTGTTTTTT
. TRBJ2-7 TRBV7-2 . CASSLYRAYEQYF TGTGCCAGCAGCTTATACAGGGCCTACGAGCAGTACTTC
. TRBJ1-4 TRBV18 . CASSTDRNTREKLFF TGTGCCAGCTCAACCGACAGGAATACTCGGGAAAAACTGTTTTTT
TRBD1 TRBJ2-3 TRBV3-1/TRBV3-2 . CASSGSNRGEGGTDTQYF TGTGCCAGCAGCGGGTCCAACAGGGGAGAAGGGGGCACAGATACGCAGTATTTT
TRBD1 TRBJ1-5 TRBV27 . CASSPGQGEGQPQHF TGTGCCAGCAGCCCCGGACAGGGGGAAGGGCAGCCCCAGCATTTT
. TRBJ1-1 TRBV7-4 . CASSSPGREMNTEAFF TGTGCCAGCAGCTCCCCCGGGCGGGAAATGAACACTGAAGCTTTCTTT
. TRBJ2-1 TRBV7-9 few CASISLYLEQFF TGTGCCAGCATCTCGCTATATCTTGAGCAGTTCTTC
. TRBJ1-1 TRBV28 . CASSPRMNTEAFF TGTGCCAGCAGTCCGCGAATGAACACTGAAGCTTTCTTT
. TRBJ2-2 TRBV2 . CASHLDSTGELFF TGTGCCAGCCACCTGGACAGCACCGGGGAGCTGTTTTTT
TRBD1 TRBJ1-2 TRBV6-5 . CASSYAGTESNYGYTF TGTGCCAGCAGTTACGCGGGGACAGAATCTAACTATGGCTACACCTTC
TRBD1 TRBJ1-6 TRBV2 . CASRVTPGQGTSYNSPLHF TGTGCCAGCAGGGTAACTCCGGGACAGGGGACGTCCTATAATTCACCCCTCCACTTT
TRBD2 TRBJ2-7 TRBV5-1 many CASSFGGTSGVDEQYF TGCGCCAGCAGCTTCGGAGGGACTAGCGGGGTCGACGAGCAGTACTTC
TRBD2 TRBJ2-1 TRBV5-6 . CASSSGGAYNEQFF TGTGCCAGCAGCTCGGGGGGAGCCTACAATGAGCAGTTCTTC
TRBD1 TRBJ2-4 TRBV7-2 . CASSYGTENIQYF TGTGCCAGCAGCTACGGGACAGAAAACATTCAGTACTTC